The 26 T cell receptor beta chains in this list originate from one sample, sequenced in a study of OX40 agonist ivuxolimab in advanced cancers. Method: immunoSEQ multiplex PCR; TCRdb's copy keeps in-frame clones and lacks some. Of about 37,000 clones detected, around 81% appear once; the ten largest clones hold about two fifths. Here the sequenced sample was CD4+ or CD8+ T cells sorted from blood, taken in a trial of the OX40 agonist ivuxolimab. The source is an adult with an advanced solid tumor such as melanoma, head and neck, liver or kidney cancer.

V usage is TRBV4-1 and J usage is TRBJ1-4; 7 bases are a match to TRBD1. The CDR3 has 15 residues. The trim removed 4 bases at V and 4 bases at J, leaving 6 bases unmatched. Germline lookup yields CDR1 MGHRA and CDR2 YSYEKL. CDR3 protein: CASSLGTAINEKLFF. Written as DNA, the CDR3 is TGCGCCAGCAGCCTAGGGACAGCGATTAATGAAAAACTGTTTTTT.

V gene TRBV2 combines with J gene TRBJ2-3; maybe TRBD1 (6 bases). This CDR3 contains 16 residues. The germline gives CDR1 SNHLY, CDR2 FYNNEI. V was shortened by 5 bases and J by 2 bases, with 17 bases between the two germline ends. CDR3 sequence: CASSRRGWAATDTQYF. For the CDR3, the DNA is TGTGCCAGCAGTCGAAGGGGGTGGGCAGCCACAGATACGCAGTATTTT.

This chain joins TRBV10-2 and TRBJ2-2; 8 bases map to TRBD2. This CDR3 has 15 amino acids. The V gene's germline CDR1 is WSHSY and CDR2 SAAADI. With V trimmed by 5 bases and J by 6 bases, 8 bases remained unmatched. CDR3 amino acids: CASSFLRGDAGELFF. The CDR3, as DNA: TGCGCCAGCAGTTTTTTGCGGGGGGACGCCGGGGAGCTGTTTTTT.

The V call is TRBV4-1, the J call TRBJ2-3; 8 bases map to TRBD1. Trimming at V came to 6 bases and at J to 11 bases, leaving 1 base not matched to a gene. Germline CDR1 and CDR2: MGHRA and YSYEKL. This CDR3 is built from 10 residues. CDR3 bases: TGCGCCAGCAGAGGGACAGGGCAGTATTTT. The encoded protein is CASRGTGQYF.

The DNA of the CDR3 is TGCAGCGTTCCCGCGGACAGGGGGAGGAACACTGAAGCTTTCTTT. Translating it yields CSVPADRGRNTEAFF. The chain recombines TRBV29-1 with TRBJ1-1, with 10 bases aligning to TRBD1. With 5 bases clipped from V and 1 base from J, the junction kept 7 bases outside the gene matches. There are 15 residues in the CDR3. CDR1 SQVTM and CDR2 ANQGSEA come from the germline V gene.

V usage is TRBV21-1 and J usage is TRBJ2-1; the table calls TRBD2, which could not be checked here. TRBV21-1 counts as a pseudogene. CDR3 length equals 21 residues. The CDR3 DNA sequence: TGTGCCAGCCTGACAACCGGGCCGCGGAACTTAGCGGGAGGGGCCCACAATGAGCAGTTCTTC. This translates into CASLTTGPRNLAGGAHNEQFF.

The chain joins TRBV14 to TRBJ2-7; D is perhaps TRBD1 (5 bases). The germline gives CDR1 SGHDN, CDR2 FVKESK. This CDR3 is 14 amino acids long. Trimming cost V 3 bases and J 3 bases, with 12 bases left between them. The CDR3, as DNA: TGTGCCAGCAGCCACACTACAGGATTCTACGAGCAGTACTTC. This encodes CASSHTTGFYEQYF.

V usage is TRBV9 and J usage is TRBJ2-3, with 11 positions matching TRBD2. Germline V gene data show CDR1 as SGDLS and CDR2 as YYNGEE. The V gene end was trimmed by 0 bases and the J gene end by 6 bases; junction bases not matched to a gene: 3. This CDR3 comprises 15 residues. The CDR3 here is CASSVVASGGDTQYF. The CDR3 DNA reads TGTGCCAGCAGCGTAGTTGCTAGCGGGGGGGATACGCAGTATTTT.

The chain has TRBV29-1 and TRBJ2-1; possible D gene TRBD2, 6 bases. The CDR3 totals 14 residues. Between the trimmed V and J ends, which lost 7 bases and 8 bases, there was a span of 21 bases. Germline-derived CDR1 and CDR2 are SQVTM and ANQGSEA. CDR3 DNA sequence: TGCAGCGCCCCCCGTCCAGCGGGTGGCGATGAGCAGTTCTTC. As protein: CSAPRPAGGDEQFF.

CDR3: CASSRGQGNGYTF. CDR3 DNA sequence: TGTGCCAGCAGCAGGGGACAGGGTAATGGCTACACCTTC. The V call is TRBV7-9, the J call TRBJ1-2; 9 bases line up with TRBD1. The germline gives CDR1 SEHNR, CDR2 FQNEAQ (reference sequence). The CDR3 spans 13 residues. J was trimmed by 6 bases and V by 5 bases; bases with no gene match: 4.

For the CDR3, the DNA is TGCGCCAGCAGCCTCACAGGAGCAGGAGGCTACACCTTC. Translation: CASSLTGAGGYTF. This sequence joins TRBV4-1 and TRBJ1-2; D is possibly TRBD1 (5 bases). Germline-derived CDR1 and CDR2 are MGHRA and YSYEKL. V gave up 4 bases and J gave up 8 bases, with 14 bases separating them. The CDR3 totals 13 residues.

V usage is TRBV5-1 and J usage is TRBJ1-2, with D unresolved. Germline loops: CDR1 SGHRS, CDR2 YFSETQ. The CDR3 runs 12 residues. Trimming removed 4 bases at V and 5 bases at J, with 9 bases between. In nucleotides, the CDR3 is TGCGCCAGCAGCCCCGACCAATATGGCTACACCTTC. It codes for CASSPDQYGYTF. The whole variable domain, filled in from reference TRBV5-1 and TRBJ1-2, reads KAGVTQTPRYLIKTRGQQVTLSCSPISGHRSVSWYQQTPGQGLQFLFEYFSETQRNKGNFPGRFSGRQFSNSRSEMNVSTLELGDSALYLCASSPDQYGYTFGSGTRLTVV.

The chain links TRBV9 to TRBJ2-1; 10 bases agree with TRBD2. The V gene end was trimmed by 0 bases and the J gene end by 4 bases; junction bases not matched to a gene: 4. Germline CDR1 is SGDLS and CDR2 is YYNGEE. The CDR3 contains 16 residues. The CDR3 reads CASSVGTSGRYNEQFF. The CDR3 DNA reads TGTGCCAGCAGCGTAGGGACTAGCGGCCGATACAATGAGCAGTTCTTC.

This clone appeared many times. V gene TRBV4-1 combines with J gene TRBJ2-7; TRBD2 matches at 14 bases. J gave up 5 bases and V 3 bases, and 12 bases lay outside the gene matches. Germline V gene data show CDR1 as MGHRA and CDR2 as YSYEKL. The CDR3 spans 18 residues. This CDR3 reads CASSQFSGTSGSSHEQYF. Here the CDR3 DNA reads TGCGCCAGCAGCCAGTTTTCCGGGACTAGCGGGAGTTCTCACGAGCAGTACTTC.

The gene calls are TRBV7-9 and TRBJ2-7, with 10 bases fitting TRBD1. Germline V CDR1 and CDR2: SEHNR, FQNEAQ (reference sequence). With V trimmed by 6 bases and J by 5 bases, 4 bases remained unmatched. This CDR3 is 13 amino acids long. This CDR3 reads CASSWGQGNEQYF. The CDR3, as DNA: TGTGCCAGCAGTTGGGGACAGGGGAACGAGCAGTACTTC.

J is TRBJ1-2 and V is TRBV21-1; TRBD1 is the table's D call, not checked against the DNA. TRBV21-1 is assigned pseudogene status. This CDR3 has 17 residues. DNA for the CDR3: TGTGCCAGCAGCAAGGGGACAGGGGTTTCCATTAACTATGGCTACACCTTC. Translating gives CASSKGTGVSINYGYTF.

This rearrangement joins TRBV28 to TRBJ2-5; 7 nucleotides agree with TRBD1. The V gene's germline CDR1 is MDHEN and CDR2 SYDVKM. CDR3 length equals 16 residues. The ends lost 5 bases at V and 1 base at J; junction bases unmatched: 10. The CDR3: CASSPARTGLQETQYF. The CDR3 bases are TGTGCCAGCAGTCCGGCTCGGACAGGCCTCCAAGAGACCCAGTACTTC.

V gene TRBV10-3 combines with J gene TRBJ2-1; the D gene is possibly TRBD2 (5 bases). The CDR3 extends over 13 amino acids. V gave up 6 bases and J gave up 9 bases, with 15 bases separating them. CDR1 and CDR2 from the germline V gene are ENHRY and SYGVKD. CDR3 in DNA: TGTGCCATCAGGGAAGAGGGTCTAAGTGAGCAGTTCTTC. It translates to CAIREEGLSEQFF.

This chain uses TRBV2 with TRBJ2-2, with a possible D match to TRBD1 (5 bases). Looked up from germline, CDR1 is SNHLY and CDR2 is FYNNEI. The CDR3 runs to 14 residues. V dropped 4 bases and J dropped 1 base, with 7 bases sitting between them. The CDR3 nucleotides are TGTGCCAGCAGTGTAGGGGAGAACACCGGGGAGCTGTTTTTT. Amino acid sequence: CASSVGENTGELFF.

The chain's CDR3 is CASSLIAGAGANTGELFF. The CDR3 region has the DNA TGTGCCAGCAGCTTAATCGCGGGGGCGGGAGCAAACACCGGGGAGCTGTTTTTT. This sequence joins TRBV7-3 and TRBJ2-2; D may be TRBD2 (7 bases). V lost 1 base and J lost 2, with 17 bases in between. Per the germline V gene, CDR1 is SGHTA and CDR2 is FQGTGA. The CDR3 length is 18 residues.

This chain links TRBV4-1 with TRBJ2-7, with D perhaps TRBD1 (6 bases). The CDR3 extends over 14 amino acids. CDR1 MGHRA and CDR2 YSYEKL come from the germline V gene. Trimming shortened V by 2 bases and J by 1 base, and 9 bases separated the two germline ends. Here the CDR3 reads CASSQRTDSYEQYF. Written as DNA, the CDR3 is TGCGCCAGCAGCCAAAGGACAGATTCCTACGAGCAGTACTTC.

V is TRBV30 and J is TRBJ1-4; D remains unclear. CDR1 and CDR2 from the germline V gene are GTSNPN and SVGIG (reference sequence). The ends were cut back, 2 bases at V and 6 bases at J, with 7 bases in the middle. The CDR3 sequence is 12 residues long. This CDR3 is CAWSQSDEKLFF. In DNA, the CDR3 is TGTGCCTGGAGTCAGTCAGATGAAAAACTGTTTTTT.

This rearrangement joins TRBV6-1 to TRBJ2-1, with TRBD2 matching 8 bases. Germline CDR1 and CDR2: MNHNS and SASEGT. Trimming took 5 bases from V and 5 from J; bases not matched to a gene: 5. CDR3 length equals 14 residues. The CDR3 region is CASSRLAGHNEQFF. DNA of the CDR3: TGTGCCAGCAGTCGGCTAGCGGGCCACAATGAGCAGTTCTTC.

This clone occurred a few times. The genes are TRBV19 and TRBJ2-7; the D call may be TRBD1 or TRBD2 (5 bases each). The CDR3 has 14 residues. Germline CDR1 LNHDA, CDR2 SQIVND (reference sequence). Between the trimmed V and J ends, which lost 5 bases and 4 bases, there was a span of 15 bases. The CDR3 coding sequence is TGTGCCAGTAGTCGCGGAGAGAGGGGTTACGAGCAGTACTTC. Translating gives CASSRGERGYEQYF.

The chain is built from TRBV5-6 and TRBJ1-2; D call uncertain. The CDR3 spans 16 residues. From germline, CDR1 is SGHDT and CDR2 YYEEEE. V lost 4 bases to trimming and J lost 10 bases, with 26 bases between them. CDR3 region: CASSTGSPTNPRDYTF. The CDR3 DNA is TGTGCCAGCAGCACCGGGTCCCCGACCAACCCACGCGACTACACCTTC.

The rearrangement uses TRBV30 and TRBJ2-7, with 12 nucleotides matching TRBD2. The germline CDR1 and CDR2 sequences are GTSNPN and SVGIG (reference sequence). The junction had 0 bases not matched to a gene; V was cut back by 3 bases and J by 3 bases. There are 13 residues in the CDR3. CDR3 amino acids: CAWRLAGGYEQYF. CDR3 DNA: TGTGCCTGGAGACTAGCGGGGGGCTACGAGCAGTACTTC.